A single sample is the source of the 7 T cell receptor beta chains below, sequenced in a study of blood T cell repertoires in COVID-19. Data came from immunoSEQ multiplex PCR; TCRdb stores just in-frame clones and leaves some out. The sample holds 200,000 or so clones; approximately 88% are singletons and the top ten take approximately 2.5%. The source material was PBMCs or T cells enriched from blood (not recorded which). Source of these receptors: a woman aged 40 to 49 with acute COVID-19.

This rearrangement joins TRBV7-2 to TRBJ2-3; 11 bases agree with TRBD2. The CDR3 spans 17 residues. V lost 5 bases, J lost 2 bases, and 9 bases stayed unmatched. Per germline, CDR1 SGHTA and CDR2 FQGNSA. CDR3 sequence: CASSLSTSGSYTDTQYF. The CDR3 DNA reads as TGTGCCAGCAGCCTCTCAACTAGCGGGAGTTACACAGATACGCAGTATTTT.

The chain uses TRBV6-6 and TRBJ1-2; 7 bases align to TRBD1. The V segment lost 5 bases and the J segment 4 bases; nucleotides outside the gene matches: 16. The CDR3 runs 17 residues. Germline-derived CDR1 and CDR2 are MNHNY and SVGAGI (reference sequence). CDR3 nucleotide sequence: TGTGCCAGCAGTCCAACCTTACTCCAGGGACAGTTCTATGGCTACACCTTC. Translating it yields CASSPTLLQGQFYGYTF.

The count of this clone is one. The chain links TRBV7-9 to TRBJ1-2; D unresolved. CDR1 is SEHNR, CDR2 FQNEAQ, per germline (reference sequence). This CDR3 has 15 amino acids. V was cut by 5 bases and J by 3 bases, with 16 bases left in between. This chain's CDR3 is CASSRSGFPDYGYTF. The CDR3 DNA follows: TGTGCCAGCAGCCGATCGGGGTTTCCAGACTATGGCTACACCTTC. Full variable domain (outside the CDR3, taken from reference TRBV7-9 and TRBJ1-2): DTGVSQNPRHKITKRGQNVTFRCDPISEHNRLYWYRQTLGQGPEFLTYFQNEAQLEKSRLLSDRFSAERPKGSFSTLEIQRTEQGDSAMYLCASSRSGFPDYGYTFGSGTRLTVV.

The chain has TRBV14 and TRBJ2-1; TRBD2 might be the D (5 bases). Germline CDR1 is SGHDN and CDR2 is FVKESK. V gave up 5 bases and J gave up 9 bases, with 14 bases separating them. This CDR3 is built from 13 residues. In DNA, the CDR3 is TGTGCCAGCAGCTCCGGGATACCACTTGAGCAGTTCTTC. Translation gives CASSSGIPLEQFF.

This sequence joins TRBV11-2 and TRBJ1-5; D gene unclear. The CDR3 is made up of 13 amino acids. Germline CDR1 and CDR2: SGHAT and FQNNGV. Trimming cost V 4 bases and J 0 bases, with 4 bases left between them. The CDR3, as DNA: TGTGCCAGCAGCTCCCTTAGCAATCAGCCCCAGCATTTT. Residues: CASSSLSNQPQHF.

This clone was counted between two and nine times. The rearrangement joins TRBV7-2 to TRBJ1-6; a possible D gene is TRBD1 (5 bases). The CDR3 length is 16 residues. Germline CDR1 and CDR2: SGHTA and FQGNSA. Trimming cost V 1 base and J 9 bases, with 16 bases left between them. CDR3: CASSLGPVGRSSPLHF. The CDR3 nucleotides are TGTGCCAGCAGCTTAGGTCCCGTGGGGCGGAGTTCACCCCTCCACTTT.

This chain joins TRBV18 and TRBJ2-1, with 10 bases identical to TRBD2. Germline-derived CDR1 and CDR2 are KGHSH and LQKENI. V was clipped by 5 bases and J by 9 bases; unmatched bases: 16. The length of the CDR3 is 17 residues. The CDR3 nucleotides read TGTGCCAGCTCATTCGTACTAGCGGGAAATCTTCAGGGTGAGCAGTTCTTC. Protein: CASSFVLAGNLQGEQFF.